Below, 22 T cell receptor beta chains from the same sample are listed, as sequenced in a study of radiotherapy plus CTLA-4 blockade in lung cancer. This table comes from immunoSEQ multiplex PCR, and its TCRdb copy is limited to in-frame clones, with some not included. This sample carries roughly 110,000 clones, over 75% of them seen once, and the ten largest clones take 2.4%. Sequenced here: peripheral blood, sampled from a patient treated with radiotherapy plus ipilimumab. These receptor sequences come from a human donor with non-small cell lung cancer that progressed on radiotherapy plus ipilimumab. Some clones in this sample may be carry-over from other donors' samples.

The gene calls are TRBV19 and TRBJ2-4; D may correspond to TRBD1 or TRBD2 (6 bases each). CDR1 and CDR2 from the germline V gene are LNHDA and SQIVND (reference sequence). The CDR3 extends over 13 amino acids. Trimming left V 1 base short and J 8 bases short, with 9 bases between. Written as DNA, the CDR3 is TGTGCCAGTAGTATAGCTAGGGGGGACATTCAGTACTTC. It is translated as CASSIARGDIQYF.

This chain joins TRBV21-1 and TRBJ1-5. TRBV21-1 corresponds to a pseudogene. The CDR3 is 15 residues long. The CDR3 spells CASRQDLHPPQPQHF. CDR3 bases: TGTGCCAGCAGGCAAGACCTTCACCCCCCACAGCCCCAGCATTTT.

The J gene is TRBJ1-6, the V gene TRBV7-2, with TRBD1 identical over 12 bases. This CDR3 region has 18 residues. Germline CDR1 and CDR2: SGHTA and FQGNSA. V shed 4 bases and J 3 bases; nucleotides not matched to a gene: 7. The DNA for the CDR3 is TGTGCCAGCAGCTCCCGGGACAGGGGGCGTTTCTATAATTCACCCCTCCACTTT. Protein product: CASSSRDRGRFYNSPLHF. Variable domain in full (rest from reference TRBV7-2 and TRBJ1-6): GAGVSQSPSNKVTEKGKDVELRCDPISGHTALYWYRQSLGQGLEFLIYFQGNSAPDKSGLPSDRFSAERTGGSVSTLTIQRTQQEDSAVYLCASSSRDRGRFYNSPLHFGNGTRLTVT.

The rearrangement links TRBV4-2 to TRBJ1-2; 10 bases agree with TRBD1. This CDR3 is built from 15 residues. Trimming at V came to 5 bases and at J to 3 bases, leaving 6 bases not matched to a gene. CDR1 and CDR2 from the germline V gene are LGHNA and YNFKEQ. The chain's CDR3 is CASSSRQGADYGYTF. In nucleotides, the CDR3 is TGTGCCAGCAGCTCTCGACAGGGGGCGGACTATGGCTACACCTTC.

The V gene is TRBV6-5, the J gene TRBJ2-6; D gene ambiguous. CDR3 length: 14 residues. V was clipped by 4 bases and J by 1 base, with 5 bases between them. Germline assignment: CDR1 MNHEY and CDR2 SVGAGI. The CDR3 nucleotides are TGTGCCAGCAGTTCCTTGTCTGGGGCCAACGTCCTGACTTTC. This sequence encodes CASSSLSGANVLTF.

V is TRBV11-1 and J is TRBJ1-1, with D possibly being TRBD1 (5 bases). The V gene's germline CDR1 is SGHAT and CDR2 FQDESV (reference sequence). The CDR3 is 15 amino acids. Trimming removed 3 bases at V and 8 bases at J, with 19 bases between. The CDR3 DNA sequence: TGTGCCAGCAGCTTCTCGCCCGGGGCCAGTCTAGAAGCTTTCTTT. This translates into CASSFSPGASLEAFF.

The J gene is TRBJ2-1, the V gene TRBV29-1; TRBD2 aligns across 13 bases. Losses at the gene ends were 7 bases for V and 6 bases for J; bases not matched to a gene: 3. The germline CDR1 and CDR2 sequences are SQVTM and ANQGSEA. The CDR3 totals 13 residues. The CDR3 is CSGTSGGANEQFF. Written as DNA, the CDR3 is TGCAGCGGCACTAGCGGGGGGGCCAATGAGCAGTTCTTC.

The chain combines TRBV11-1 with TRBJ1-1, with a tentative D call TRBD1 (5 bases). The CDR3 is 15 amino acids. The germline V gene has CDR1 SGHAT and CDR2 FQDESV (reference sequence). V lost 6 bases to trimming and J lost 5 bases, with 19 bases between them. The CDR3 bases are TGTGCCAGCAGTCCTTATCCGGGGGGGTATACTGAAGCTTTCTTT. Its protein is CASSPYPGGYTEAFF. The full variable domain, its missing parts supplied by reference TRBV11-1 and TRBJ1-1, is EAEVAQSPRYKITEKSQAVAFWCDPISGHATLYWYRQILGQGPELLVQFQDESVVDDSQLPKDRFSAERLKGVDSTLKIQPAELGDSAMYLCASSPYPGGYTEAFFGQGTRLTVV.

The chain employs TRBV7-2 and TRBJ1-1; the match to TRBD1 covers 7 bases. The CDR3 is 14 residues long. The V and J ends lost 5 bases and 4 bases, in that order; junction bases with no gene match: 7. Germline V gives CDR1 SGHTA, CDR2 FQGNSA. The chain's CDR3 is CASSEPRQGTEAFF. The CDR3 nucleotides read TGTGCCAGCAGCGAACCGAGACAGGGCACTGAAGCTTTCTTT.

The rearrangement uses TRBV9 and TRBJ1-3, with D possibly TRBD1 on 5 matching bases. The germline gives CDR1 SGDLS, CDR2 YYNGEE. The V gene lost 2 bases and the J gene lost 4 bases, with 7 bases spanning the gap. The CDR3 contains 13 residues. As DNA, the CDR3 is TGTGCCAGCAGCGTGGACAACGGAAACACCATATATTTT. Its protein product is CASSVDNGNTIYF.

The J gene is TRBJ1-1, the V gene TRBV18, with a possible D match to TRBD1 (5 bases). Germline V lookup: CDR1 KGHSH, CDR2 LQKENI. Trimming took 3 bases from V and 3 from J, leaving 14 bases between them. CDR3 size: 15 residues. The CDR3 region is CASSPSQGGDTEAFF. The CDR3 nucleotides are TGTGCCAGCTCACCGTCTCAGGGTGGCGACACTGAAGCTTTCTTT. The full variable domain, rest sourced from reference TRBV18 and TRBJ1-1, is NAGVMQNPRHLVRRRGQEARLRCSPMKGHSHVYWYRQLPEEGLKFMVYLQKENIIDESGMPKERFSAEFPKEGPSILRIQQVVRGDSAAYFCASSPSQGGDTEAFFGQGTRLTVV.

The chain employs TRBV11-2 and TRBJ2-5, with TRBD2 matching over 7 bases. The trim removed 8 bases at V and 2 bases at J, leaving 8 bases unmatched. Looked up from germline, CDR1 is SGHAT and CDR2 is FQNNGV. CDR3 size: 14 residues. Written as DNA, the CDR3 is TGTGCCAGCGCAGTCAGCGGGGCACAAGAGACCCAGTACTTC. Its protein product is CASAVSGAQETQYF.

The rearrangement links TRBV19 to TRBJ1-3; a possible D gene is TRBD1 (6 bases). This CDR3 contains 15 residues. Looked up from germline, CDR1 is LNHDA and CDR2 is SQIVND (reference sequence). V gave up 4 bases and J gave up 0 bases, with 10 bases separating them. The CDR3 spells CASSTRTASGNTIYF. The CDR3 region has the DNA TGTGCCAGTAGTACCCGGACAGCCTCTGGAAACACCATATATTTT.

DNA of the CDR3: TGTGCCTGGAGTTCGGGGACTAGCGGGGGAGAGACCCAGTACTTC. Its translation: CAWSSGTSGGETQYF. J is TRBJ2-5 and V is TRBV30, with 14 bases matching TRBD2. This CDR3 contains 15 residues. J gave up 4 bases and V 2 bases, and 3 bases lay outside the gene matches. The germline gives CDR1 GTSNPN, CDR2 SVGIG (reference sequence).

The CDR3 DNA is TGCGCCAGCAGCTTGACTACTCGACTACCTCAGGGAGAGACCCAGTACTTC. Encoded protein: CASSLTTRLPQGETQYF. The V and J genes are TRBV5-1 and TRBJ2-5; D assignment may be TRBD1 or TRBD2 (5 bases each). The CDR3 covers 17 residues. Germline V gene data show CDR1 as SGHRS and CDR2 as YFSETQ. Trimming stripped 1 base from V and 4 bases from J, with 20 bases between. Full variable domain (rest looked up from reference TRBV5-1 and TRBJ2-5): KAGVTQTPRYLIKTRGQQVTLSCSPISGHRSVSWYQQTPGQGLQFLFEYFSETQRNKGNFPGRFSGRQFSNSRSEMNVSTLELGDSALYLCASSLTTRLPQGETQYFGPGTRLLVL.

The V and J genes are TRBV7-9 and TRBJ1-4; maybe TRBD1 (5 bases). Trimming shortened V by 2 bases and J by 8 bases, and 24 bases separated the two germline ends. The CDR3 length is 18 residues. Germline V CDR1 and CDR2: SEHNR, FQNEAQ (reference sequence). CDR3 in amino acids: CASSLRSNGVGAREKLFF. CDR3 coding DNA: TGTGCCAGCAGCTTAAGGTCGAACGGGGTCGGGGCCCGGGAAAAACTGTTTTTT.

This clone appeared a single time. This CDR3 is CASSQMGQALEQYF. The DNA for the CDR3 is TGTGCCAGCAGCCAGATGGGACAGGCGCTCGAGCAGTACTTC. The V call is TRBV7-2, the J call TRBJ2-7; 8 bases are a match to TRBD1. J lost 6 bases, V lost 5 bases, and 9 bases had no gene match. CDR3 length: 14 amino acids. The germline V gene encodes CDR1 SGHTA and CDR2 FQGNSA.

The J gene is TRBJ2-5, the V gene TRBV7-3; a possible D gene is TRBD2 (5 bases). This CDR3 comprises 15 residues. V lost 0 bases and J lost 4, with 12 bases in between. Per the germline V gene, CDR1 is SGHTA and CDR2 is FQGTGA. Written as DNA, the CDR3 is TGTGCCAGCAGCTTAACAGCTAGCAGGATAGAGACCCAGTACTTC. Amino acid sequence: CASSLTASRIETQYF.

In DNA, the CDR3 is TGCGCCAGCAGAACACAAGACACTGAAGCTTTCTTT. This translates into CASRTQDTEAFF. This chain uses TRBV5-1 with TRBJ1-1; no clear D. CDR3 length: 12 amino acids. In germline, CDR1 is SGHRS, CDR2 YFSETQ. V lost 5 bases, J lost 3 bases, and 8 bases lay in between.

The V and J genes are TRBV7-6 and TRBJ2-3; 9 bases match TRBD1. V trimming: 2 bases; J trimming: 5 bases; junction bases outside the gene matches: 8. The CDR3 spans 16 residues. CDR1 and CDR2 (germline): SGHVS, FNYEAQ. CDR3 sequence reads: CASSLRTGENLDTQYF. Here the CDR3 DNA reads TGTGCCAGCAGCTTAAGGACAGGGGAGAATTTAGATACGCAGTATTTT.

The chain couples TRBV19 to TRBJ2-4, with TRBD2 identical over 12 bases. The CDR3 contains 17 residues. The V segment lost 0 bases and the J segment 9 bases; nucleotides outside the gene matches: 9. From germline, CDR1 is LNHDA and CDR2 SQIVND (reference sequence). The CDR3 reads CASSIDRTSGASSIQYF. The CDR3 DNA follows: TGTGCCAGTAGTATAGATCGGACTAGCGGGGCCTCTAGCATTCAGTACTTC.

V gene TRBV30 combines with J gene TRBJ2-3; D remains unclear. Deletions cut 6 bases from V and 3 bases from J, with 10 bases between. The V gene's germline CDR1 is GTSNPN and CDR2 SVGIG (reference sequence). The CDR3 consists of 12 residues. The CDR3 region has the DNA TGTGCCTGCCTGGGGATTACAGATACGCAGTATTTT. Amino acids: CACLGITDTQYF.